There are a few counts of the clone carrying this T cell receptor beta chain. Antigen unknown. This record comes from a study of beta chain features in type 1 diabetes. Cell sorting via CD45RO/CCR7/CD25/CD127/CD95/CD27 was performed to obtain CD4+ naive, central memory, regulatory and stem cell-like memory cells. From germline, CDR1 is SGHVS and CDR2 FQNEAQ. The J segment lost 5 bases and the V segment lost 1 base, leaving 7 bases of the junction unmatched. This CDR3 has 15 residues. Findings and caveats of the study: Moderately but significantly shorter TCRB CDR3s were found in Type 1 diabetes patients in all four CD4+ subsets.

cDNA synthesis used the whole RNA isolate, giving expressed TCRB sequences. Profiled with immunoSEQ multiplex PCR; TCRdb holds only in-frame clones, not every one. The sample yields about 700,000 clones, 13% seen once. The V call is TRBV7-8, the J call TRBJ1-1; the match to TRBD1 covers 7 bases. This clonotype was obtained from a man between 18 and 29 years old with type 1 diabetes. Sequencing was done on a sample of naive CD4+ T cells from blood. The CDR3 sequence: CASSLEGGIKTEAFF. CDR3 in DNA: TGTGCCAGCAGCTTAGAAGGGGGCATCAAGACTGAAGCTTTCTTT.